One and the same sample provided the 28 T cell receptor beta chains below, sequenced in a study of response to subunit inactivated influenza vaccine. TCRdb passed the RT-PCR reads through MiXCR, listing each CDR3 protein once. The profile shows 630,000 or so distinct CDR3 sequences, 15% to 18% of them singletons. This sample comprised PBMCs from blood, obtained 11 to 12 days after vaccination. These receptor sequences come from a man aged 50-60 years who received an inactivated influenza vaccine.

In nucleotides, the CDR3 is TGTGCCAGCAGTTCTTGGGCTAGCCGGACAGGGAGTATCTACGAGCAGTACTTC. This gives the protein CASSSWASRTGSIYEQYF. The chain carries TRBV28 and TRBJ2-7, with 8 bases aligning to TRBD1. V lost 4 bases and J lost 3; bases outside the gene matches: 17. This CDR3 comprises 18 residues. Germline V gene sequence: CDR1 MDHEN, CDR2 SYDVKM.

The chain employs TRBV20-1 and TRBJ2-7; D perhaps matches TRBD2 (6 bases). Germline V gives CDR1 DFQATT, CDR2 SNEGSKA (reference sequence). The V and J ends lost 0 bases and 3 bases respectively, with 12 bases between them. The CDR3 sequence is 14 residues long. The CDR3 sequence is CSARDQGGHYEQYF. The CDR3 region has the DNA TGCAGTGCTAGAGATCAAGGAGGGCACTACGAGCAGTACTTC.

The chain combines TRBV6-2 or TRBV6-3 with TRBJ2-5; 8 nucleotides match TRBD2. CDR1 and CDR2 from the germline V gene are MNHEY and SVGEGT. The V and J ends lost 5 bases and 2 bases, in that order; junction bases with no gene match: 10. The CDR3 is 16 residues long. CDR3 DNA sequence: TGTGCCAGCAGTGACCGGGCGCGGGGGGCACAAGAGACCCAGTACTTC. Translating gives CASSDRARGAQETQYF.

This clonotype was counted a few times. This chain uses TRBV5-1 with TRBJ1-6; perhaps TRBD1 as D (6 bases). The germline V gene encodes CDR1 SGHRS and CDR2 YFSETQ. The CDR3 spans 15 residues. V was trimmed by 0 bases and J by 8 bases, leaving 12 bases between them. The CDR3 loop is CASSLGPGADSPLHF. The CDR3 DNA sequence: TGCGCCAGCAGCTTGGGGCCGGGGGCGGATTCACCCCTCCACTTT.

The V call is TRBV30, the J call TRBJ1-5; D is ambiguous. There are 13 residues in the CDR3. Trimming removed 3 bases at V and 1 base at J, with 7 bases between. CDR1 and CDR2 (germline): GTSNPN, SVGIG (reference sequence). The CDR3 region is CAWSPDSNQPQHF. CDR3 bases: TGTGCCTGGAGCCCTGACAGCAATCAGCCCCAGCATTTT.

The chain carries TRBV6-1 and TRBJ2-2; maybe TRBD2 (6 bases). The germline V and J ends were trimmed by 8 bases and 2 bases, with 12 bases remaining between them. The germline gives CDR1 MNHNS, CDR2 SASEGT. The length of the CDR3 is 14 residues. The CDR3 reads CASGGYFNTGELFF. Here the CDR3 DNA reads TGTGCCAGCGGGGGGTACTTCAACACCGGGGAGCTGTTTTTT.

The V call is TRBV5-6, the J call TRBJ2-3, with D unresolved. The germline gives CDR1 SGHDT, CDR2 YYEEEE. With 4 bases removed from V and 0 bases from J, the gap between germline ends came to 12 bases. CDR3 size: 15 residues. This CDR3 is CASSVSASSTDTQYF. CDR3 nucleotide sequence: TGTGCCAGCAGCGTCTCAGCGTCTAGCACAGATACGCAGTATTTT.

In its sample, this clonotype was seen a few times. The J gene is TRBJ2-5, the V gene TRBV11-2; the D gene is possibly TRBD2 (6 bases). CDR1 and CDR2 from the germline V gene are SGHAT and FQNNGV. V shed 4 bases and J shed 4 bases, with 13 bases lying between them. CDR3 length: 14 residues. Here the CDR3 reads CASSSERVGETQYF. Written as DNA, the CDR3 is TGTGCCAGCAGCTCAGAGCGGGTAGGAGAGACCCAGTACTTC.

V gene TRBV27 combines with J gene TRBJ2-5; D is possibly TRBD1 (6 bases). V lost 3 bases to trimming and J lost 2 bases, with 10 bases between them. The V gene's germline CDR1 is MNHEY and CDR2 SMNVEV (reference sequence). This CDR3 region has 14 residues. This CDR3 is CASSLTGRQETQYF. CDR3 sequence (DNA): TGTGCCAGCAGTTTGACAGGACGGCAAGAGACCCAGTACTTC.

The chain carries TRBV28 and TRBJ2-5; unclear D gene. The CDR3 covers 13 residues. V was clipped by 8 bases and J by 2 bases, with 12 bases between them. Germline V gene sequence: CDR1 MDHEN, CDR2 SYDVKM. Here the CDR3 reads CASGSGAQETQYF. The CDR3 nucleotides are TGTGCCAGCGGGTCGGGTGCACAAGAGACCCAGTACTTC. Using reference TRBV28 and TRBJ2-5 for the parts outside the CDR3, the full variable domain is DVKVTQSSRYLVKRTGEKVFLECVQDMDHENMFWYRQDPGLGLRLIYFSYDVKMKEKGDIPEGYSVSREKKERFSLILESASTNQTSMYLCASGSGAQETQYFGPGTRLLVL.

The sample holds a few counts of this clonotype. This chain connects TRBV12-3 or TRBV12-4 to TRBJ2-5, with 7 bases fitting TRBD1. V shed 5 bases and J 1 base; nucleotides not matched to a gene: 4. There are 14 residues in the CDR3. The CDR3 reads CASSPNRGQETQYF. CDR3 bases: TGTGCCAGCAGTCCCAACAGGGGCCAAGAGACCCAGTACTTC.

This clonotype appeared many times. As DNA, the CDR3 is TGCAGTGCCGTAAAACAGGTACCCACCTACGAGCAGTACTTC. It is translated as CSAVKQVPTYEQYF. The genes are TRBV20-1 and TRBJ2-7; D possibly corresponds to TRBD1 (5 bases). This CDR3 contains 14 residues. Trimming stripped 6 bases from V and 2 bases from J, with 17 bases between. Germline-derived CDR1 and CDR2 are DFQATT and SNEGSKA (reference sequence).

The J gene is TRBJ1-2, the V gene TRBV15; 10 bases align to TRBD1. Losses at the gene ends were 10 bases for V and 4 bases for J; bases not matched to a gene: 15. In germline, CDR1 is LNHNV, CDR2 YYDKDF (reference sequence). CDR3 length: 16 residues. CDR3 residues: CARGLGQGINAYGYTF. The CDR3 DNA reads TGTGCCAGGGGTCTGGGACAGGGGATAAATGCCTATGGCTACACCTTC. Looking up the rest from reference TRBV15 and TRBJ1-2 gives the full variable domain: DAMVIQNPRYQVTQFGKPVTLSCSQTLNHNVMYWYQQKSSQAPKLLFHYYDKDFNNEADTPDNFQSRRPNTSFCFLDIRSPGLGDTAMYLCARGLGQGINAYGYTFGSGTRLTVV.

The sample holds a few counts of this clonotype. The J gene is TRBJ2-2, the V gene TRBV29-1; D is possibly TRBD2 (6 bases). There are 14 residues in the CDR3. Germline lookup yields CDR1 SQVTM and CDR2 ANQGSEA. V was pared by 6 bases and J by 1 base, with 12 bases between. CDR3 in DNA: TGCAGCGTCCGTATGGGGGGGAACACCGGGGAGCTGTTTTTT. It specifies CSVRMGGNTGELFF.

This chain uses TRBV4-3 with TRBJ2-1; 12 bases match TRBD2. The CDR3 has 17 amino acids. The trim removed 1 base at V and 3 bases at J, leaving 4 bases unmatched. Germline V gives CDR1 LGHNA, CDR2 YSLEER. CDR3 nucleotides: TGCGCCAGCAGCCAAGGTCGGACTAGCGGGAACTACAATGAGCAGTTCTTC. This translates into CASSQGRTSGNYNEQFF.

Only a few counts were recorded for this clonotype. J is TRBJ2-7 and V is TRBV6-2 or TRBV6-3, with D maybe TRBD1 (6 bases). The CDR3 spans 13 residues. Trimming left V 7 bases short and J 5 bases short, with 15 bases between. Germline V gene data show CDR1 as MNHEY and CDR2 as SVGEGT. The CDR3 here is CASTPQGIHEQYF. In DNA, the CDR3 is TGTGCCAGCACTCCCCAGGGGATCCACGAGCAGTACTTC.

Written as DNA, the CDR3 is TGTGCCAGTAGGGGAGGGGGCGAGCAAGAGACCCAGTACTTC. Protein sequence: CASRGGGEQETQYF. The chain uses TRBV19 and TRBJ2-5; tentatively, D is TRBD1 or TRBD2 (7 bases each). This CDR3 is 14 amino acids long. The V end was cut by 6 bases, the J end by 2 bases, with 13 bases between. Germline lookup yields CDR1 LNHDA and CDR2 SQIVND (reference sequence).

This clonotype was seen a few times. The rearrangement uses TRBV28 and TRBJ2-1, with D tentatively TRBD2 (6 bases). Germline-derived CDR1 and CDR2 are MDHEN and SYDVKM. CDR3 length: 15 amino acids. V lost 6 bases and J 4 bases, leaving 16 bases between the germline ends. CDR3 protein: CASSYPGTSYNEQFF. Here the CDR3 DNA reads TGTGCCAGCAGCTATCCCGGGACTTCGTACAATGAGCAGTTCTTC.

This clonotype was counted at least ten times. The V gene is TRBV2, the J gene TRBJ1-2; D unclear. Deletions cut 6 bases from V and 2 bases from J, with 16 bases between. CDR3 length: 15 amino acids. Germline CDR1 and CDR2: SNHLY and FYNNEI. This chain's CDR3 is CASSSTPGANYGYTF. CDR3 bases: TGTGCCAGCAGCTCTACCCCCGGAGCAAACTATGGCTACACCTTC.

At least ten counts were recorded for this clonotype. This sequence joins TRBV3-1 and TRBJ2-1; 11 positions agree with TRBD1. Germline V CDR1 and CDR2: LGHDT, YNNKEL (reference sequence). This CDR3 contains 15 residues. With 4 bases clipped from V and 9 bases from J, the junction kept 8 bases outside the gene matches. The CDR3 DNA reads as TGTGCCAGCAGCCCCCGGGACAGGGGGTATGGTGAGCAGTTCTTC. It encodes CASSPRDRGYGEQFF.

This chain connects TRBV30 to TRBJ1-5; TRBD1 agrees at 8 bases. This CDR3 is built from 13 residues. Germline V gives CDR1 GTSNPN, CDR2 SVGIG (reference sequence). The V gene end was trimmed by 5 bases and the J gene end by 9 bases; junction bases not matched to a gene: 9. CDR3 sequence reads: CAWGQGPTAPQHF. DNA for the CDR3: TGTGCCTGGGGACAGGGACCGACCGCGCCCCAGCATTTT.

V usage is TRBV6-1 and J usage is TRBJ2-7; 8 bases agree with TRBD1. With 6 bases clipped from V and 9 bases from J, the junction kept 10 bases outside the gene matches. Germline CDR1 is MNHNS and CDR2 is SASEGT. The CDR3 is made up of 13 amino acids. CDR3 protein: CASREGQEVRQYF. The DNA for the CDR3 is TGTGCCAGCAGAGAGGGACAGGAAGTGAGGCAGTACTTC.

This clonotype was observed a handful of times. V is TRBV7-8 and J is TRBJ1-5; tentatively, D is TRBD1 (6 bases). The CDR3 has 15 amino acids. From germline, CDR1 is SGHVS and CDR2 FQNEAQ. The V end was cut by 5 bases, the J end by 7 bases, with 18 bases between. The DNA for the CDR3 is TGTGCCAGCAGCCCCATGCAGGGGCTAGGACAGCCCCAGCATTTT. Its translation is CASSPMQGLGQPQHF.

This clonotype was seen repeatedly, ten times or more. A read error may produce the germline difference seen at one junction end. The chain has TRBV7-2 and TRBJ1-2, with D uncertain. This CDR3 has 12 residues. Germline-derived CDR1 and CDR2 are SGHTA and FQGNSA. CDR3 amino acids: CASSLARDGYTF. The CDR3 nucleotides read TGTGCCAGCAGCCTAGCAAGGGATGGCTACACCTTC.

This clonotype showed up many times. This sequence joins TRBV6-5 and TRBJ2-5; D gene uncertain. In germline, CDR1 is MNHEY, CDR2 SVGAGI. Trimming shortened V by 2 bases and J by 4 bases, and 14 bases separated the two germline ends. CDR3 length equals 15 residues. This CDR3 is CASSYNVARGETQYF. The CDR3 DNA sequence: TGTGCCAGCAGTTACAACGTGGCCCGTGGAGAGACCCAGTACTTC.

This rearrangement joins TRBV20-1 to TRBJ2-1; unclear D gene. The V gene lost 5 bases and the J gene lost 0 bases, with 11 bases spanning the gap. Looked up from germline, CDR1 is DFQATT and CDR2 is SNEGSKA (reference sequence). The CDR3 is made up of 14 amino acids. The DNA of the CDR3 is TGCAGTGCTCTTGGCTCAAGCTCCTACAATGAGCAGTTCTTC. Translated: CSALGSSSYNEQFF.

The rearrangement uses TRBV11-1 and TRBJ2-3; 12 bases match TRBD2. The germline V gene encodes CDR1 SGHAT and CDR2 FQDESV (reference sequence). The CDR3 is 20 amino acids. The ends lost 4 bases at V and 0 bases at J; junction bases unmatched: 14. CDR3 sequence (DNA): TGTGCCAGCAGCTCCCGCCCGAGACTAGCGGGAGTGTGGAGCACAGATACGCAGTATTTT. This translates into CASSSRPRLAGVWSTDTQYF.

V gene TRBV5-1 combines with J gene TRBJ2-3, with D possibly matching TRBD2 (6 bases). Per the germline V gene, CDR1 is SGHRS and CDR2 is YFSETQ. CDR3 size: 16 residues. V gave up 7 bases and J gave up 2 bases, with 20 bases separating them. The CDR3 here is CASAWRGRGNTDTQYF. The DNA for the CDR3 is TGCGCCAGCGCGTGGCGGGGACGGGGAAACACAGATACGCAGTATTTT.